A selection of T cell receptor beta chains follows, all from one sample in a study of blood T cell repertoires in COVID-19. Assay used: immunoSEQ multiplex PCR; TCRdb lists only in-frame clones, some missing. The sample gives approximately 290,000 clones, around 89% of which show up once; under 0.95% is in the top ten. Sequenced material: peripheral blood. The receptors shown here come from a young man with acute or convalescent COVID-19. Both conserved end residues are part of each CDR3. The order of the fields is J gene, V gene, CDR3 protein.

>TRBJ1-2|TRBV28
CASMLIGYGYTF
>TRBJ2-2|TRBV30
CAWSVITGYTGELFF
>TRBJ1-1|TRBV5-1
CASSLRGFEAFF
>TRBJ2-4|TRBV19
CASRGTGLATGIQYF
>TRBJ2-2|TRBV5-1
CASSLGVFANTGELFF
>TRBJ1-3|TRBV7-6
CASSLGVSPSSGNTIYF
>TRBJ1-1|TRBV11-2
CASSLPGKVTEAFF
>TRBJ2-1|TRBV5-1
CASSFGTSGNYNEQFF
>TRBJ2-7|TRBV7-9
CASSFSREGYEQYF
>TRBJ1-4|TRBV19
CASRYRGSGEKLFF
>TRBJ1-4|TRBV6-5
CASRPTGVNEKLFF
>TRBJ1-2|TRBV7-8
CASSSLVSGTGYTF
>TRBJ1-2|TRBV7-7
CASSLVIPYGYTF
>TRBJ2-7|TRBV14
CASSHPRGQNHYEQYF
>TRBJ1-4|TRBV19
CASSMLREKLFF
>TRBJ2-2|TRBV20-1
CSASFAGGPGGELFF
>TRBJ1-2|TRBV6-5
CASQEGANYGYTF
>TRBJ2-7|TRBV2
CASRFEWGAYEQYF
>TRBJ2-1|TRBV4-2
CASSSSGRALSEQFF
>TRBJ1-2|TRBV29-1
CSVDQQGGGYTF
>TRBJ2-3|TRBV10-1
CASSSGLAGGSTDTQYF
>TRBJ2-7|TRBV10-3
CAISDPRQGSYEQYF
>TRBJ1-5|TRBV3-1/TRBV3-2
CASSHSGSNQPQHF
>TRBJ1-5|TRBV28
CASSLTGLGNQPQHF
>TRBJ2-2|TRBV30
CAWRGTSGSTGELFF
>TRBJ2-4|TRBV28
CASSSRIKGVAKNIQYF
>TRBJ2-7|TRBV3-1/TRBV3-2
CASSQSMTGHEQYF
>TRBJ2-7|TRBV6-5
CASSYGAGLPPYEQYF
>TRBJ1-2|TRBV14
CASSQVEGFGYTF
>TRBJ2-2|TRBV5-1
CASSLSLAGVGYTGELFF
>TRBJ1-5|TRBV28
CASYRFGSNQPQHF
>TRBJ1-2|TRBV7-9
CASSQWGYTF
>TRBJ1-5|TRBV3-1/TRBV3-2
CASISGREGQGYSNQPQHF
>TRBJ2-7|TRBV5-1
CASSLVVSPYEQYF
>TRBJ2-7|TRBV11-2
CASSEDRGHEQYF
>TRBJ1-1|TRBV20-1
CSANLDSQAFF